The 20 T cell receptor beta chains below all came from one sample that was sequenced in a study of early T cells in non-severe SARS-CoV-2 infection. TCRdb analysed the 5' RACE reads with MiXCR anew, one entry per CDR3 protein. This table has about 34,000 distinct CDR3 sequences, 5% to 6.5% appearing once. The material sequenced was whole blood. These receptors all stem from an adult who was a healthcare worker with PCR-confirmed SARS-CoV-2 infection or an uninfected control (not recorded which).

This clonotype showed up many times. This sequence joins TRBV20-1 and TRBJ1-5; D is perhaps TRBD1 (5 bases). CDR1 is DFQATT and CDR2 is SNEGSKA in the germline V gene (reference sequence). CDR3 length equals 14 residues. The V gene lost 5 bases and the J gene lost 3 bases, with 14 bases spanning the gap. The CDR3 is CSAPHTGDNQPQHF. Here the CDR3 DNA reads TGCAGTGCTCCCCATACGGGGGACAATCAGCCCCAGCATTTT.

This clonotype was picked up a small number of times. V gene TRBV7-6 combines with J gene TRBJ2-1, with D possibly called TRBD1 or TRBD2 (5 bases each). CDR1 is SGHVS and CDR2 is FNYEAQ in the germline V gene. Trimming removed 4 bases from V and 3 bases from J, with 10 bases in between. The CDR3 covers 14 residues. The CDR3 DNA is TGTGCCAGCAGCTCAGGGACGCACTACAATGAGCAGTTCTTC. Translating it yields CASSSGTHYNEQFF. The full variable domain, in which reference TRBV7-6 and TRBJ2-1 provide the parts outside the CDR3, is GAGVSQSPRYKVTKRGQDVALRCDPISGHVSLYWYRQALGQGPEFLTYFNYEAQQDKSGLPNDRFSAERPEGSISTLTIQRTEQRDSAMYRCASSSGTHYNEQFFGPGTRLTVL.

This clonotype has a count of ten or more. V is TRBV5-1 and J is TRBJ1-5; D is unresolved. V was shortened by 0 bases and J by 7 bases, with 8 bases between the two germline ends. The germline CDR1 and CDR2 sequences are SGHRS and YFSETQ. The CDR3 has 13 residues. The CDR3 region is CASSLEADQPQHF. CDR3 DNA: TGCGCCAGCAGCTTGGAGGCGGACCAGCCCCAGCATTTT.

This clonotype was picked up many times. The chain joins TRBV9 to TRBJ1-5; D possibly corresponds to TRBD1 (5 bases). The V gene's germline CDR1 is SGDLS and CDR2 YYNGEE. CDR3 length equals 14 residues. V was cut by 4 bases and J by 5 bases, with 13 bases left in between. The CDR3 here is CASSPDTTDQPQHF. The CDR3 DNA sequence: TGTGCCAGCAGCCCGGACACGACCGATCAGCCCCAGCATTTT.

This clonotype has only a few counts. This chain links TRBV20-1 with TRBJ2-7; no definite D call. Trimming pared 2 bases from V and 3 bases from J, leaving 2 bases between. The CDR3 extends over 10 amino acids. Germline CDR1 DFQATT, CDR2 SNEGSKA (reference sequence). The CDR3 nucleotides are TGCAGTGCTAGACTCTACGAGCAGTACTTC. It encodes CSARLYEQYF.

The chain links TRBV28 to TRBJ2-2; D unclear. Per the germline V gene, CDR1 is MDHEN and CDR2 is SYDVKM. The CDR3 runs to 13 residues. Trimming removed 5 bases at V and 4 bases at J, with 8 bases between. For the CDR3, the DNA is TGTGCCAGCAGTCCTATGCCCACCGGGGAGCTGTTTTTT. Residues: CASSPMPTGELFF.

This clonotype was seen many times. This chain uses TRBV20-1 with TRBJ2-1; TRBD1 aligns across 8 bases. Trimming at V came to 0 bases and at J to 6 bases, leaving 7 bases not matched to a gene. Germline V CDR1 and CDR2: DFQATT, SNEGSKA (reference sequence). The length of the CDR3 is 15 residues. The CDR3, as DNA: TGCAGTGCTAGAGATTCCCAGGGGGCAAGCAATGAGCAGTTCTTC. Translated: CSARDSQGASNEQFF.

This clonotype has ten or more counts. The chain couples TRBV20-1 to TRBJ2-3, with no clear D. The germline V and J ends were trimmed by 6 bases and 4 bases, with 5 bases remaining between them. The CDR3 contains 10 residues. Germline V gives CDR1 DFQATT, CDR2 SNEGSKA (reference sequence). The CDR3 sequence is CSAKSDTQYF. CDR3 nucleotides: TGCAGTGCCAAATCAGATACGCAGTATTTT.

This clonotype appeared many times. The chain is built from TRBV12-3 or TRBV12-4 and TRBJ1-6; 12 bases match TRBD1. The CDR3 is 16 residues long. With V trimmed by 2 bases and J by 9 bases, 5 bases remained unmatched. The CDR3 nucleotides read TGTGCCAGCAGTTTACGGGACAGGGGGCGAAGTTCACCCCTCCACTTT. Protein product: CASSLRDRGRSSPLHF.

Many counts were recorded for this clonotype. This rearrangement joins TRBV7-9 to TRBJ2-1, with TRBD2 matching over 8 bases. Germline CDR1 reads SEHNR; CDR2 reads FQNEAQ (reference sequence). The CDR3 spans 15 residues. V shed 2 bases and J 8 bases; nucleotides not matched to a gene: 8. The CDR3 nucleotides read TGTGCCAGCAGCTTATCCGGGACTAGAGGGGATGAGCAGTTCTTC. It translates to CASSLSGTRGDEQFF.

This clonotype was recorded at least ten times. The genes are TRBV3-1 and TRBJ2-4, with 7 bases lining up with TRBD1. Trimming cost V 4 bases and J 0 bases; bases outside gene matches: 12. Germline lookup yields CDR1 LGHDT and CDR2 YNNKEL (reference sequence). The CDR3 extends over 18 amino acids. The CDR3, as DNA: TGTGCCAGCAGCCCCGGGACAGTGAGCCCACTAGCCAAAAACATTCAGTACTTC. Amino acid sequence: CASSPGTVSPLAKNIQYF.

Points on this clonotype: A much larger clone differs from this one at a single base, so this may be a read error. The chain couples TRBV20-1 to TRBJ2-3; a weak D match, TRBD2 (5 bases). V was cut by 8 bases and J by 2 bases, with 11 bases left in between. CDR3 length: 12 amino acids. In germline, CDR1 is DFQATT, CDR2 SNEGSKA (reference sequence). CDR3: CSFAEDTDTQYF. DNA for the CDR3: TGCAGTTTTGCGGAGGACACAGATACGCAGTATTTT.

The CDR3 spells CASSRQGHIQYF. The CDR3 bases are TGTGCCAGCAGTAGACAGGGGCACATTCAGTACTTC. The genes are TRBV7-9 and TRBJ2-4; 8 positions agree with TRBD1. CDR1 and CDR2 (germline): SEHNR, FQNEAQ (reference sequence). The CDR3 consists of 12 residues. J lost 8 bases, V lost 6 bases, and 3 bases had no gene match.

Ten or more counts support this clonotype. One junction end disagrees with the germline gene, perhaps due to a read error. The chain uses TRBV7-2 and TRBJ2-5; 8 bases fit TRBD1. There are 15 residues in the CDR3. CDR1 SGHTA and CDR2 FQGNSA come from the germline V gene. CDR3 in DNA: TGTGCCAGCAGCTTAGCCAATGACAGGGGAAAGACCCAATACTTC. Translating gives CASSLANDRGKTQYF.

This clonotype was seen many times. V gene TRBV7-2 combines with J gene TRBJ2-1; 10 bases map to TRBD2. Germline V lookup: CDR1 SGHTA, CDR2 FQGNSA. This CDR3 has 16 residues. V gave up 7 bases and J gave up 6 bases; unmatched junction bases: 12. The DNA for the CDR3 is TGTGCCAGCACACCCCAAAGCGGGGGGGCGGGCAATGAGCAGTTCTTC. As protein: CASTPQSGGAGNEQFF.

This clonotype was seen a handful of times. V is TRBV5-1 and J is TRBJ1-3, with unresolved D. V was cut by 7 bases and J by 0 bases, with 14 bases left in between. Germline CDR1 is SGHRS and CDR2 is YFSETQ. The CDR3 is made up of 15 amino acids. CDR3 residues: CASGPGQNSGNTIYF. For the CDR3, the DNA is TGCGCCAGCGGACCAGGTCAGAACTCTGGAAACACCATATATTTT. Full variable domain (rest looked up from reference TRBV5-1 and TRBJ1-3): KAGVTQTPRYLIKTRGQQVTLSCSPISGHRSVSWYQQTPGQGLQFLFEYFSETQRNKGNFPGRFSGRQFSNSRSEMNVSTLELGDSALYLCASGPGQNSGNTIYFGEGSWLTVV.

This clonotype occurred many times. This chain's CDR3 is CSAQHSGVQETQYF. In nucleotides, the CDR3 is TGCAGTGCTCAACATAGCGGGGTTCAGGAGACCCAGTACTTC. J is TRBJ2-5 and V is TRBV20-1; TRBD2 matches 8 bases. CDR1 DFQATT and CDR2 SNEGSKA come from the germline V gene (reference sequence). There are 14 residues in the CDR3. Unmatched junction bases numbered 10, after V lost 5 bases and J lost 5 bases.

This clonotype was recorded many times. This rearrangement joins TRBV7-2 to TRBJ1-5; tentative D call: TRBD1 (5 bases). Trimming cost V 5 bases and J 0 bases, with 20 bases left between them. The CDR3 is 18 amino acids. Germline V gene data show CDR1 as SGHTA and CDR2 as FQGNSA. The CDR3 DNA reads TGTGCCAGCAGCCCCACTAGCAGGGAGGCTGATAGCAATCAGCCCCAGCATTTT. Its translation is CASSPTSREADSNQPQHF.

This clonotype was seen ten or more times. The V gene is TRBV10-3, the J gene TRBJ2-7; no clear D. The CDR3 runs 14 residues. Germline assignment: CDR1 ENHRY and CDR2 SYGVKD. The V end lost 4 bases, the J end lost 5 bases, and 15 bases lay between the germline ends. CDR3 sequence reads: CAISVMTEGDEQYF. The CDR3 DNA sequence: TGTGCCATCAGTGTTATGACGGAAGGCGACGAGCAGTACTTC.

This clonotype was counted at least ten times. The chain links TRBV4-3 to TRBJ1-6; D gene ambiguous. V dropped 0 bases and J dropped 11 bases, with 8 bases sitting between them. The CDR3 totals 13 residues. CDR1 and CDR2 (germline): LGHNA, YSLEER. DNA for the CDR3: TGCGCCAGCAGCCAAGAAGGTAGAACACCCCTCCACTTT. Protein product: CASSQEGRTPLHF.